These T cell receptor beta chains were read from a single sample in a study of blood T cell repertoires in COVID-19. Only in-frame clones appear in the TCRdb table, and some are missing; sequencing was by immunoSEQ multiplex PCR. Of over 350,000 clones in the sample, just over 85% were seen once. The source material was peripheral blood. The receptors come from a woman in her twenties or thirties with active or convalescent COVID-19. The CDR3 runs from the conserved cysteine through the conserved F or W. D genes are given only for firm matches. Some rows have no size entry. The others give once, few or many, or a class for an expanded clone.

D gene	clone size	J gene	V gene	CDR3 protein	CDR3 DNA
TRBD1	few	TRBJ1-3	TRBV19	CASTGTGRFAGNTIYF	TGTGCCAGTACCGGGACAGGGCGGTTCGCTGGAAACACCATATATTTT
TRBD1	-	TRBJ2-3	TRBV10-3	CAIIGTGGRLGTDTQYF	TGTGCCATCATTGGGACAGGGGGACGACTAGGCACAGATACGCAGTATTTT
-	-	TRBJ2-7	TRBV6-5	CASEQGYEQYF	TGTGCCAGCGAACAGGGCTACGAGCAGTACTTC
-	-	TRBJ1-1	TRBV30	CAWSVTPNTEAFF	TGTGCCTGGAGTGTTACACCAAACACTGAAGCTTTCTTT
TRBD1	-	TRBJ1-2	TRBV19	CASSSRDRGNYGYTF	TGTGCCAGTAGTTCACGGGACAGGGGGAACTATGGCTACACCTTC
-	-	TRBJ1-2	TRBV5-1	CASSRTPRTAGLDYSPYGYTF	TGCGCCAGCAGCCGAACTCCGAGAACGGCAGGGTTGGATTACTCACCTTATGGCTACACCTTC
TRBD2	-	TRBJ2-5	TRBV7-8	CASSPPGLAGEETQYF	TGTGCCAGCAGCCCCCCGGGACTAGCGGGGGAAGAGACCCAGTACTTC
-	-	TRBJ1-1	TRBV3-1/TRBV3-2	CASSQDREGRTEAFF	TGTGCCAGCAGCCAAGACAGGGAAGGGCGGACTGAAGCTTTCTTT
-	-	TRBJ2-7	TRBV6-5	CASRVTGGDEQYF	TGTGCCAGCAGGGTGACAGGAGGAGACGAGCAGTACTTC
-	-	TRBJ2-7	TRBV3-1/TRBV3-2	CASSHRTVDEQYF	TGTGCCAGCAGCCACCGGACAGTCGACGAGCAGTACTTC
TRBD2	-	TRBJ2-2	TRBV10-3	CAISDLLTSGRGSGELFF	TGTGCCATCAGTGACCTTCTGACTAGCGGGAGAGGATCCGGGGAGCTGTTTTTT
TRBD1	few	TRBJ1-6	TRBV5-1	CASTTQGQGSNSPLHF	TGCGCCAGCACAACACAGGGGCAGGGGAGTAATTCACCCCTCCACTTT
TRBD1	-	TRBJ2-7	TRBV5-1	CASSLGQGRDEQYF	TGCGCCAGCAGCCTGGGACAGGGCCGCGACGAGCAGTACTTC
-	-	TRBJ1-6	TRBV2	CASSVRIGDSPLHF	TGTGCCAGCAGCGTCAGGATTGGTGATTCACCCCTCCACTTT
TRBD1	-	TRBJ1-2	TRBV7-2	CASSLPPTGGYGYTF	TGTGCCAGCAGCCTTCCCCCAACAGGGGGCTATGGCTACACCTTC
-	-	TRBJ2-2	TRBV10-3	CAISESPRAGELFF	TGTGCCATCAGTGAGTCTCCTCGGGCCGGGGAGCTGTTTTTT
-	-	TRBJ2-1	TRBV24-1	CATSGVGDSAEQFF	TGTGCCACCAGTGGGGTGGGAGATTCGGCTGAGCAGTTCTTC
-	-	TRBJ2-3	TRBV5-1	CASSFGLMGTDTQYF	TGCGCCAGCAGCTTTGGACTAATGGGCACAGATACGCAGTATTTT
-	-	TRBJ1-2	TRBV5-1	CASSLAWEQGYTF	TGCGCCAGCAGCTTGGCCTGGGAGCAGGGCTACACCTTC
-	-	TRBJ1-2	TRBV27	CASSLSPGDYGYTF	TGTGCCAGCAGTTTATCTCCAGGGGACTATGGCTACACCTTC
-	few	TRBJ1-2	TRBV5-6	CASSKDTTNYGYTF	TGTGCCAGCAGCAAGGACACGACTAACTATGGCTACACCTTC
TRBD2	-	TRBJ2-3	TRBV5-4	CASSPAGVVSDTQYF	TGTGCCAGCAGCCCAGCGGGAGTAGTATCAGATACGCAGTATTTT
TRBD1	-	TRBJ1-2	TRBV27	CASSFSARGRDYGYTF	TGTGCCAGCAGTTTTTCGGCTAGGGGGCGAGACTATGGCTACACCTTC
-	-	TRBJ1-2	TRBV21-1	CASPPTGGQGRGYTF	TGTGCCAGTCCACCGACTGGGGGACAGGGCCGCGGCTACACCTTC
-	-	TRBJ1-5	TRBV4-1	CASSQDYAGSAQPQHF	TGCGCCAGCAGCCAAGATTACGCCGGTTCCGCTCAGCCCCAGCATTTT
-	-	TRBJ2-2	TRBV11-2	CASSSVRGSSNTGELFF	TGTGCCAGCAGCAGCGTGCGGGGAAGTTCGAACACCGGGGAGCTGTTTTTT
-	-	TRBJ1-2	TRBV5-4	CASSLALGASYGYTF	TGTGCCAGCAGCTTGGCCCTGGGGGCGTCCTATGGCTACACCTTC